The source of this T cell receptor beta chain is a study of shared clonotypes between healthy human individuals. Deep was the level used in running the assay. TCRdb keeps only in-frame clones here, not all; method: immunoSEQ multiplex PCR. The sample shows more than 2,000,000 clones, approximately 90% of them seen only once. Trimming took 4 bases from V and 7 from J; bases not matched to a gene: 5. CDR3 length: 13 amino acids. Germline values: CDR1 SGHRS, CDR2 YFSETQ. The rearrangement joins TRBV5-1 to TRBJ1-3, with 7 bases fitting TRBD1. This clonotype originated in a man between 18 and 35 years old in good health. Sequenced input: naive CD4+ T cells sorted from blood. Documented subset: CD45RA+ positively selected. Here the CDR3 DNA reads TGCGCCAGCAGCACGGGGACAGCTAACACCATATATTTT. Its translation is CASSTGTANTIYF.